A selection of T cell receptor beta chains follows, all from one sample in a study of identifying expanded T cells in peripheral blood. The assay was immunoSEQ multiplex PCR, and TCRdb's table has in-frame clones only and misses some. The sample yields tens of thousands of clones, 88% seen once. The specimen sequenced was blood. These receptors were collected from a person between 18 and 70 years old in good health. Both conserved end residues are part of each CDR3. Fields, in order: J gene, V gene, D gene, CDR3 protein, CDR3 DNA. A D gene is named only where the DNA matches it firmly.

TRBJ1-2 | TRBV6-5 | TRBD1 | CASRSTGGELYGYTF | TGTGCCAGCAGATCCACAGGGGGCGAACTCTATGGCTACACCTTC
TRBJ1-6 | TRBV5-6 | NA | CASSLGQGNSPLHF | TGTGCCAGCAGCTTGGGGCAGGGGAATTCACCCCTCCACTTT
TRBJ1-3 | TRBV5-1 | NA | CASSLQPGQGGSGNTIYF | TGCGCCAGCAGCTTACAACCGGGACAAGGGGGATCTGGAAACACCATATATTTT
TRBJ2-5 | TRBV19 | TRBD1 | CASNRRGPRHQETQYF | TGTGCCAGTAACCGTAGGGGGCCTCGCCACCAAGAGACCCAGTACTTC
TRBJ2-3 | TRBV25-1 | NA | CASSGGSTDTQYF | TGTGCCAGCAGCGGGGGTAGCACAGATACGCAGTATTTT
TRBJ1-2 | TRBV19 | TRBD1 | CASRQRTGHGYTF | TGTGCCAGTAGACAACGGACAGGACATGGCTACACCTTC
TRBJ2-7 | TRBV20-1 | NA | CSAKSYEQYF | TGCAGTGCGAAGAGCTACGAGCAGTACTTC
TRBJ2-5 | TRBV7-8 | NA | CASSPDGGVDETQYF | TGTGCCAGCAGCCCCGATGGGGGAGTCGACGAGACCCAGTACTTC
TRBJ1-1 | TRBV5-4 | NA | CASSYGQSPNTEAFF | TGTGCCAGCAGCTATGGACAGTCGCCGAACACTGAAGCTTTCTTT
TRBJ1-2 | TRBV14 | NA | CASSQGNLYGYTF | TGTGCCAGCAGCCAAGGGAACCTCTATGGCTACACCTTC
TRBJ1-3 | TRBV28 | NA | CASSLNPGVSGNTIYF | TGTGCCAGCAGTTTGAATCCCGGGGTATCCGGAAACACCATATATTTT
TRBJ2-5 | TRBV7-2 | TRBD2 | CASSFQRGGGETQYF | TGTGCCAGCAGCTTCCAGCGGGGGGGCGGTGAGACCCAGTACTTC
TRBJ2-1 | TRBV4-1 | NA | CASSRVAGSDEQFF | TGCGCCAGCAGCCGGGTCGCAGGGTCGGATGAGCAGTTCTTC
TRBJ1-4 | TRBV19 | TRBD1 | CASTGTGWMGTNEKLFF | TGTGCCAGTACCGGGACAGGGTGGATGGGCACTAATGAAAAACTGTTTTTT
TRBJ1-5 | TRBV19 | NA | CASTPVGRFYSNQPQHF | TGTGCCAGTACTCCAGTGGGACGTTTTTATAGCAATCAGCCCCAGCATTTT
TRBJ2-5 | TRBV2 | NA | CASSSQETQYF | TGTGCCAGCAGTTCCCAAGAGACCCAGTACTTC
TRBJ1-3 | TRBV7-6 | NA | CASSLYTEGPSGNTIYF | TGTGCCAGCAGCTTATATACCGAGGGACCCTCTGGAAACACCATATATTTT
TRBJ2-7 | TRBV5-5 | TRBD1 | CASSSLTGGVDEQYF | TGTGCCAGCAGCTCTCTGACAGGGGGCGTCGACGAGCAGTACTTC
TRBJ2-3 | TRBV4-1 | NA | CASSQESGGGTDTQYF | TGCGCCAGCAGCCAAGAGAGCGGCGGGGGCACAGATACGCAGTATTTT
TRBJ1-1 | TRBV19 | TRBD1 | CASINQQGTEAFF | TGTGCCAGTATCAACCAACAGGGGACTGAAGCTTTCTTT
TRBJ1-1 | TRBV29-1 | NA | CSAGGRGQNTEAFF | TGCAGCGCCGGAGGTCGGGGCCAGAACACTGAAGCTTTCTTT
TRBJ2-5 | TRBV9 | TRBD2 | CASSLGLADHQETQYF | TGTGCCAGCAGCTTGGGACTAGCGGATCACCAAGAGACCCAGTACTTC